This T cell receptor (beta chain) was recovered during a study of blood T cell repertoires in COVID-19. Study-level background: Donors in Cohort 3 counted as recovered after two negative PCRs, clearance, or symptom resolution.

In assigning cohorts, the study relied on participant-reported clinical history. Original handling: Amplification of reference gene primers provided the estimated nucleated cell counts. Using immunoSEQ multiplex PCR, the repertoire was profiled, and TCRdb retains in-frame clones only, with some absent. That table is the source of V, J and clone size, and D and trimming were worked out from the DNA. The table shows around 360,000 clones, with 87% occurring only once. This CDR3 has 18 residues. Germline lookup yields CDR1 SEHNR and CDR2 FQNEAQ (reference sequence). J was trimmed by 0 bases and V by 5 bases; bases with no gene match: 9.

The specimen was PBMCs or T cells enriched from blood (not recorded which). J is TRBJ1-4 and V is TRBV7-9, with 10 bases aligning to TRBD1. The source is a man aged 35 to 55 in a cohort exposed to, infected with or recovered from COVID-19 (not recorded which). CDR3 amino acids: CASSTRQGASATNEKLFF. The CDR3 region has the DNA TGTGCCAGCAGCACAAGACAGGGGGCGAGTGCAACTAATGAAAAACTGTTTTTT. The full variable domain, completed using reference TRBV7-9 and TRBJ1-4, is DTGVSQNPRHKITKRGQNVTFRCDPISEHNRLYWYRQTLGQGPEFLTYFQNEAQLEKSRLLSDRFSAERPKGSFSTLEIQRTEQGDSAMYLCASSTRQGASATNEKLFFGSGTQLSVL.